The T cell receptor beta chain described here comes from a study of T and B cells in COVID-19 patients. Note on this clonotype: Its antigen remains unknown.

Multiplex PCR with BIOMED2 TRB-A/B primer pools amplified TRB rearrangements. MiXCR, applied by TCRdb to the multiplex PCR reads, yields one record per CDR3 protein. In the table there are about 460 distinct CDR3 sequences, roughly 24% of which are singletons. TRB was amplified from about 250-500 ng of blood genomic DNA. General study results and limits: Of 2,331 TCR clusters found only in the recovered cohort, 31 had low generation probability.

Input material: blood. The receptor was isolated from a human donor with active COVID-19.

In DNA form, the CDR3 reads TGCAGTGCTAGACCGCTCGGGGATAAAAAACTGTTTTTT. It codes for CSARPLGDKKLFF. The chain has TRBV20-1 and TRBJ1-4; D remains ambiguous. CDR1 and CDR2 (germline): DFQATT, SNEGSKA (reference sequence). The CDR3 has 13 residues. Between the trimmed V and J ends, which lost 2 bases and 9 bases, there was a span of 13 bases.